This T cell receptor (beta chain) was sequenced during a study of vaccination and CD4 T cells after COVID-19. About the study: Across the group, participants received two doses of either BNT162b2 or mRNA-1273 vaccine.

A few counts support this clonotype. Its antigen is still unknown. With the Oncomine TCR Beta short-read assay, DNA from cultured CD4+ T cells was sequenced. Once CD4+ T cells had been cultured, genomic DNA was extracted from them. MiXCR, applied by TCRdb to the PCR reads, yields one record per CDR3 protein. The sample has approximately 24,000 distinct CDR3 sequences, around 28% seen once. The time point is: late sampling 161 to 241 days after vaccination in a few convalescent patients. The treatment here: roughly ten-day PBMC culture with coronavirus spike peptide pools or control peptides (ViraFEST assay). ViraFEST expanded antigen-specific T cells with peptide pools, then sequenced TCRs. The input for sequencing was CD4+ T cells from blood, cultured in vitro, taken about 7 months after SARS-CoV-2 vaccination. The sequence was obtained from a human donor who had recovered from COVID-19.

In nucleotides, the CDR3 is TGCAGTGCTAGCGGGAGGACCCTTAGAGAGCAGTTCTTC. It specifies CSASGRTLREQFF. The chain is built from TRBV20-1 and TRBJ2-1; TRBD2 agrees at 7 bases. Trimming at V came to 3 bases and at J to 10 bases, leaving 9 bases not matched to a gene. The CDR3 has 13 amino acids. The V gene's germline CDR1 is DFQATT and CDR2 SNEGSKA (reference sequence).